Below, one TCR beta chain is given with its context. It lacks a known antigen. Per-nucleotide qualities are absent, and no much larger clonotype sits a single base away. One collaborating source in Seattle enrolled patients while the patients were actively infected and followed the patients over time throughout the course of disease. Collaborating institutions collected whole blood in K2EDTA tubes following their own protocols. Collaborator samples were shipped for TCRbeta analysis as frozen whole blood, isolated PBMCs, or DNA extracted from either sample type. The germline V gene (reference sequence) specifies MNHEY as CDR1 and SMNVEV as CDR2. Measured from the cysteine to the phenylalanine, the CDR3 is 13 residues long. The retained sequence is limited to the CDR3, 39 bases, with the frame set at the first base. Relative to germline, V is 2 bases shorter and J is 4 bases shorter, with 8 bases between their ends.

The sample originates from a study of blood T cell repertoires in COVID-19 (dated by TCRdb to 2018 to 2020). Background on the whole study: Samples covering the acute and convalescent phases of COVID-19 were provided by collaborators in the United States, Italy and Spain. The prospective study material was composed of cDNA or gDNA derived from T cells, B-cell-depleted T cells, or PBMCs. Subjects who had been exposed to COVID-19, were actively infected with it, or had recovered from it provided the deeply sampled blood TCRbeta repertoires that made up the dataset. The repertoires were released in a freely available public database meant as a resource for research on the immune response to SARS-CoV-2. The samples were drawn from the first 160 participants of the ongoing ImmuneRACE study and from 950 to 1,500 subjects provided by 6 global collaborators. Nearly every sample came with metadata listing a de-identified subject ID, COVID-19 status, age in years and sex. Where HLA class I and class II types were available, the types were taken from metadata supplied by the sample provider, not from assay-based typing. The study at large found these results: Clinical and demographic metadata were provided uncurated, with the amount varying by source and participant.

The immunoSEQ Assay, a bias-controlled multiplex PCR, was used to amplify TCRbeta CDR3 regions from genomic DNA. The original pipeline was this. The number of nucleated cells in each sample was estimated by amplification of reference gene primers within the assay. To quantify the absolute abundance of each unique TCRbeta CDR3 rearrangement, sequence reads were collapsed and filtered. For each sample, productive Simpson clonality was calculated by taking the square root of Simpson's diversity index across productive rearrangements. TCRdb's version of the immuneACCESS table is confined to in-frame rearrangements and falls short of the full clone set. An unresolved V gene accounts for under half of the shortfall where checked; the remainder is of unknown origin. Clonal size and the V and J genes are those of that table, whereas D and trimming came from the DNA. The sample profile shows about 180,000 clones; approximately 80% of them were found once. The top ten clones comprise 5.5% to 8% of the sample.

The source material was peripheral blood. The chain is made from TRBV27 and TRBJ1-2; the D gene assignment is ambiguous. This receptor was taken from a woman aged 40 to 55 with COVID-19, enrolled during active disease. CDR3 region: CASSLSQSYGYTF. The bases read TGTGCCAGCAGTTTAAGTCAGTCCTATGGCTACACCTTC.